Presented here are 8 T cell receptor beta chains from one specimen sequenced in a study of human T cells and chemical hapten exposure. From the RACE reads, TCRdb called clonotypes with MiXCR, one entry per CDR3 protein. The data show under 400,000 distinct CDR3 sequences, 4.5% to 6% seen once. As for time point: pre-sensitization, week 0. Treatment noted: therapeutic diphenylcyclopropenone sensitization with weekly scalp DPC. The sequences come from whole blood, collected in connection with sensitization to the hapten diphenylcyclopropenone (DPC). These receptors originate from a woman in her 50s with alopecia areata. Some clones in this sample may be carry-over from other donors' samples.

In this sample, this clonotype turned up a few times. This chain connects TRBV12-3 or TRBV12-4 to TRBJ1-2, with a tentative D call TRBD1 (6 bases). CDR3 length: 11 amino acids. V was cut by 7 bases and J by 8 bases, with 11 bases left in between. This CDR3 is CASTQRGGYTF. The CDR3 DNA reads TGTGCCAGCACCCAAAGGGGGGGCTACACCTTC.

V is TRBV7-8 and J is TRBJ2-5; 7 positions match TRBD2. Unmatched junction bases numbered 11, after V lost 5 bases and J lost 5 bases. Germline V gene lookup returns CDR1 SGHVS and CDR2 FQNEAQ. This CDR3 region has 15 residues. In nucleotides, the CDR3 is TGTGCCAGCAGCCCACGGGCGGGTAGCGGGGAGACCCAGTACTTC. The encoded protein is CASSPRAGSGETQYF.

This clonotype has at least ten counts. V is TRBV11-1 and J is TRBJ2-7; D is possibly TRBD2 (5 bases). Germline assignment: CDR1 SGHAT and CDR2 FQDESV (reference sequence). The V and J ends lost 8 bases and 4 bases respectively, with 21 bases between them. This CDR3 is built from 15 residues. CDR3 DNA sequence: TGTGCCAGCCGCCCCCGCCCGGGGAAACCTTACGAGCAGTACTTC. Translation: CASRPRPGKPYEQYF.

This clonotype appeared a few times. The rearrangement links TRBV12-3 or TRBV12-4 to TRBJ2-3; unclear D gene. CDR3 length equals 16 residues. The V end was cut by 5 bases, the J end by 0 bases, with 15 bases between. CDR3 bases: TGTGCCAGCAGTCCAATAACCGTGGGCAGCACAGATACGCAGTATTTT. As protein: CASSPITVGSTDTQYF.

This clonotype was found many times. This rearrangement joins TRBV24-1 to TRBJ2-3; possible D gene TRBD2, 6 bases. This CDR3 is 15 amino acids long. V lost 4 bases and J 0 bases, leaving 10 bases between the germline ends. Germline V lookup: CDR1 KGHDR, CDR2 SFDVKD. The CDR3 is CATSEGGTSTDTQYF. CDR3 in DNA: TGTGCCACCAGTGAGGGCGGGACTAGCACAGATACGCAGTATTTT.

This clonotype was counted at least ten times. This chain connects TRBV4-1 to TRBJ1-4; 7 positions match TRBD1. The V and J ends lost 4 bases and 14 bases, in that order; junction bases with no gene match: 10. Germline assignment: CDR1 MGHRA and CDR2 YSYEKL. This CDR3 has 13 residues. CDR3 coding DNA: TGCGCCAGCAGCCGCAGAGGGGACAGAATGCTGTTTTTT. This encodes CASSRRGDRMLFF.

In this sample, this clonotype turned up many times. The J gene is TRBJ2-1, the V gene TRBV10-2; 7 nucleotides align to TRBD2. The CDR3 covers 17 residues. From germline, CDR1 is WSHSY and CDR2 SAAADI. After removal of 3 bases from V and 4 bases from J, the junction contained 12 bases not matched to a gene. The CDR3 DNA reads as TGCGCCAGCAGTGAAAGGGCGGGAGCTATATTTTACAATGAGCAGTTCTTC. Translated, it gives CASSERAGAIFYNEQFF.

This clonotype was observed a few times. The V gene is TRBV11-2, the J gene TRBJ1-1; D not resolved. This CDR3 spans 13 amino acids. Germline lookup yields CDR1 SGHAT and CDR2 FQNNGV. V shed 5 bases and J shed 8 bases, with 15 bases lying between them. The CDR3 loop is CASSKASTAEAFF. The CDR3 DNA is TGTGCCAGCAGCAAAGCCTCAACAGCCGAAGCTTTCTTT.